This T cell receptor (beta chain) emerged from a study of blood T cell repertoires in COVID-19. TCRdb's copy holds only in-frame clones and misses some; the assay was immunoSEQ multiplex PCR. The sample holds approximately 360,000 clones; 88% are singletons and the top ten take more than 0.85%. Germline CDR1 MGHDK, CDR2 SYGVNS. Germline trimming cut 6 bases from V and 4 bases from J; bases unmatched to any gene: 8. The CDR3 loop spans 15 amino acids. The receptor was derived from a woman younger than 45 with acute COVID-19. This sequence joins TRBV25-1 and TRBJ1-1; 10 positions agree with TRBD1. Sequenced sample: PBMCs or T cells enriched from blood (not recorded which). The CDR3 region is CASSPKWTGGTEAFF. The DNA for the CDR3 is TGTGCCAGCAGCCCTAAATGGACAGGGGGCACTGAAGCTTTCTTT.